This entry lists 8 T cell receptor beta chains sequenced from one sample in a study of T cell repertoires in cytomegalovirus infection. TCRdb processed the reads anew with MiXCR; each CDR3 protein has one entry. The sample has approximately 590,000 distinct CDR3 sequences; about 40% are singletons. Their antigens are not known. The sequences come from cultured PBMCs, collected from culture after CMV antigen stimulation. Receptor source: a human donor in good health (CMV status not recorded). Some clones in this sample may be carry-over from other donors' samples.

The V gene is TRBV2, the J gene TRBJ1-2; 8 nucleotides align to TRBD1. Germline V gives CDR1 SNHLY, CDR2 FYNNEI. The CDR3 length is 14 residues. The J segment lost 6 bases and the V segment lost 6 bases, leaving 9 bases of the junction unmatched. The DNA of the CDR3 is TGTGCCAGCAGCCGCAGGACAGGGTGGGATGGCTACACCTTC. Its protein product is CASSRRTGWDGYTF.

V usage is TRBV7-2 and J usage is TRBJ2-1; possibly TRBD2 for D (5 bases). Trimming took off 0 bases at V and 6 bases at J, with 9 bases between the two ends. The CDR3 runs to 14 residues. Per germline, CDR1 SGHTA and CDR2 FQGNSA. CDR3 sequence (DNA): TGTGCCAGCAGCTTAGCGGACGGACTCAATGAGCAGTTCTTC. Amino acids: CASSLADGLNEQFF.

The gene calls are TRBV7-9 and TRBJ2-1; 9 bases align to TRBD1. The CDR3 length is 16 residues. From germline, CDR1 is SEHNR and CDR2 FQNEAQ (reference sequence). V trimming: 5 bases; J trimming: 8 bases; junction bases outside the gene matches: 13. The CDR3 loop reads CASSPMWGQGIDEQFF. As DNA, the CDR3 is TGTGCCAGCAGCCCAATGTGGGGACAGGGTATCGATGAGCAGTTCTTC. The full variable domain, rest sourced from reference TRBV7-9 and TRBJ2-1, is DTGVSQNPRHKITKRGQNVTFRCDPISEHNRLYWYRQTLGQGPEFLTYFQNEAQLEKSRLLSDRFSAERPKGSFSTLEIQRTEQGDSAMYLCASSPMWGQGIDEQFFGPGTRLTVL.

In this sample, this clonotype turned up a few times. This chain links TRBV6-1 with TRBJ1-2; 7 nucleotides agree with TRBD1. CDR1 and CDR2 (germline): MNHNS, SASEGT. Trimming removed 5 bases from V and 4 bases from J; junction bases left unmatched: 16. The CDR3 is 17 amino acids. This CDR3 reads CASSSPGGEGLPYGYTF. For the CDR3, the DNA is TGTGCCAGCAGTTCACCAGGGGGGGAAGGCCTACCCTATGGCTACACCTTC.

This chain uses TRBV5-1 with TRBJ2-3; D gene uncertain. Germline loops: CDR1 SGHRS, CDR2 YFSETQ. The CDR3 is 16 residues long. Trimming took off 4 bases at V and 0 bases at J, with 15 bases between the two ends. CDR3 in amino acids: CASSPLAAASTDTQYF. Written as DNA, the CDR3 is TGCGCCAGCAGCCCCCTGGCGGCAGCTAGCACAGATACGCAGTATTTT.

The chain joins TRBV6-2 or TRBV6-3 to TRBJ2-7; 8 nucleotides agree with TRBD2. From germline, CDR1 is MNHEY and CDR2 SVGEGT. This CDR3 has 17 residues. Trimming took 5 bases from V and 3 from J; bases not matched to a gene: 15. CDR3 loop: CASSPPGWAGGFYEQYF. The CDR3, as DNA: TGTGCCAGCAGTCCCCCCGGATGGGCGGGAGGCTTCTACGAGCAGTACTTC.

V and J are TRBV7-9 and TRBJ2-1; no clear D. The V end was cut by 4 bases, the J end by 7 bases, with 17 bases between. The CDR3 has 15 amino acids. The germline gives CDR1 SEHNR, CDR2 FQNEAQ (reference sequence). As DNA, the CDR3 is TGTGCCAGCAGCTGGTGGCGATCGGTAGTAAATGAGCAGTTCTTC. It is translated as CASSWWRSVVNEQFF.

This clonotype has only one observation. The chain combines TRBV15 with TRBJ2-1; 12 bases agree with TRBD2. Germline-derived CDR1 and CDR2 are LNHNV and YYDKDF (reference sequence). The V gene end was trimmed by 0 bases and the J gene end by 0 bases; junction bases not matched to a gene: 6. The CDR3 length is 19 residues. The CDR3 reads CATSRDVTSGGSSYNEQFF. In DNA form, the CDR3 reads TGTGCCACCAGCAGAGATGTGACTAGCGGGGGAAGCTCCTACAATGAGCAGTTCTTC.